What follows is one T cell receptor (beta chain) and its context. Its matching antigen is unknown. This entry is derived from a study of monozygotic twins with inflammatory bowel disease. Study observations and caveats: Healthy twins showed more clonotype sharing with others than IBD patients, especially patients with disease activity. Repertoire similarity did not separate concordant from discordant twins, possibly from limited power.

TCRdb reprocessed the 5' RACE reads and keeps a single row for each CDR3 protein, giving no DNA. This sample's table reports over 350,000 distinct CDR3 sequences. The CDR3 totals 14 residues. Germline V gene sequence: CDR1 MNHEY, CDR2 SMNVEV (reference sequence). This receptor was identified in a human donor with ulcerative colitis or Crohn's disease, or a healthy co-twin of an affected twin (not recorded which). The sequenced sample was blood. The chain uses TRBV27 and TRBJ2-5; TCRdb's D call of TRBD1 is untestable without DNA. The CDR3 loop is CASSSDRREETQYF.